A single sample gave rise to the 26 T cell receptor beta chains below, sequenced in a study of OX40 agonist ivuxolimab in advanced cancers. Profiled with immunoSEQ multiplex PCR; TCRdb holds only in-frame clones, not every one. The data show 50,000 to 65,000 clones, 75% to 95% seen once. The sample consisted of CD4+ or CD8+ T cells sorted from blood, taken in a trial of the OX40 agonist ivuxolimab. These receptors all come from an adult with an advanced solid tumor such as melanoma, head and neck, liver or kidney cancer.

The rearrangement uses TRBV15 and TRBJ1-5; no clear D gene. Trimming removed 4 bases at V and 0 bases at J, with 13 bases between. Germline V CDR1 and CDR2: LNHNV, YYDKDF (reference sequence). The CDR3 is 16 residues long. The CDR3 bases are TGTGCCACCAGCATCCTCGGAGTTTATAGCAATCAGCCCCAGCATTTT. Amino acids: CATSILGVYSNQPQHF.

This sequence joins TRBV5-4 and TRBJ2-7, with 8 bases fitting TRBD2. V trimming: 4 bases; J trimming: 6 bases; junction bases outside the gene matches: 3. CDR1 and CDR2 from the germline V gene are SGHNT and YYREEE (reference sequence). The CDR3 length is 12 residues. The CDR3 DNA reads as TGTGCCAGCAGCCAAACTAGCGGCGAGCAGTACTTC. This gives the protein CASSQTSGEQYF.

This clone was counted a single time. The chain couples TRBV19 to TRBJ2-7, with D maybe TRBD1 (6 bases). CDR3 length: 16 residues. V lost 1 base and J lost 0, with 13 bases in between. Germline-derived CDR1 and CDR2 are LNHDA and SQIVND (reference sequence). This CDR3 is CASSIGQGTLSYEQYF. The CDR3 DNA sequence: TGTGCCAGTAGTATAGGCCAGGGGACCCTCTCCTACGAGCAGTACTTC.

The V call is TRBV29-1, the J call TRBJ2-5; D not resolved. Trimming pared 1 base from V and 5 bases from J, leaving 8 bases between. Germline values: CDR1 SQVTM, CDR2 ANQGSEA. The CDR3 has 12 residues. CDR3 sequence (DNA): TGCAGCGTTGAAGTTACCATGGAGACCCAGTACTTC. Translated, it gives CSVEVTMETQYF.

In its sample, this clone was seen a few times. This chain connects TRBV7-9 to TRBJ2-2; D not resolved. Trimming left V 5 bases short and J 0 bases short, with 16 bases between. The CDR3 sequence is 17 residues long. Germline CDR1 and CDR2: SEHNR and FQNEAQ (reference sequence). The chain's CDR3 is CASSPARGRSNTGELFF. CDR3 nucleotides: TGTGCCAGCAGCCCGGCCCGTGGCAGATCGAACACCGGGGAGCTGTTTTTT.

CDR3 in DNA: TGTGCCAGCAGCGTCGCTAGCGGGAGTCGCGGAGGGGAGCTGTTTTTT. Amino acids: CASSVASGSRGGELFF. The chain combines TRBV9 with TRBJ2-2, with 10 positions matching TRBD2. The CDR3 sequence is 16 residues long. V lost 2 bases to trimming and J lost 8 bases; unmatched junction nucleotides: 9. The V gene's germline CDR1 is SGDLS and CDR2 YYNGEE.

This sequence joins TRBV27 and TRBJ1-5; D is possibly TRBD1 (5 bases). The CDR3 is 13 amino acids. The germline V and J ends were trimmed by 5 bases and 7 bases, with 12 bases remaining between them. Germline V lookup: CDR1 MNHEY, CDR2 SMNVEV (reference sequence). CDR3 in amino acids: CASSQWDGQPQHF. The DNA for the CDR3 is TGTGCCAGCAGTCAATGGGACGGACAGCCCCAGCATTTT.

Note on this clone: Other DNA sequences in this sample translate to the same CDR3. The CDR3: CASSLISNQPQHF. The CDR3, as DNA: TGTGCCAGCAGTTTAATAAGCAATCAGCCCCAGCATTTT. The chain is built from TRBV27 and TRBJ1-5; the D is unclear. With 2 bases removed from V and 1 base from J, the gap between germline ends came to 3 bases. The CDR3 covers 13 residues. The germline V gene encodes CDR1 MNHEY and CDR2 SMNVEV (reference sequence).

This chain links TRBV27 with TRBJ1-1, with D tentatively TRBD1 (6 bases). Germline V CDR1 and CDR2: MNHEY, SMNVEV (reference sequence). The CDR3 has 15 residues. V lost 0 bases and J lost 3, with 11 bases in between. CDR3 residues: CASSLSGGGYTEAFF. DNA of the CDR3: TGTGCCAGCAGTTTATCAGGGGGGGGGTACACTGAAGCTTTCTTT.

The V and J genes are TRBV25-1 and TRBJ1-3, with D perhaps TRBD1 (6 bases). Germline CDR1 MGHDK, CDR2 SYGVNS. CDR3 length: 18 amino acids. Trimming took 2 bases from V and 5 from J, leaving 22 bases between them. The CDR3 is CASSEGEMFRGRRNTIYF. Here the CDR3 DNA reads TGTGCCAGCAGTGAAGGGGAAATGTTCCGGGGGCGGAGAAACACCATATATTTT.

The CDR3 DNA reads as TGTGCCAGCAGTTTAGGGCAGGGTTACACTGAAGCTTTCTTT. The encoded protein is CASSLGQGYTEAFF. The gene calls are TRBV28 and TRBJ1-1; perhaps TRBD1 as D (5 bases). This CDR3 contains 14 residues. Germline CDR1 MDHEN, CDR2 SYDVKM. Trimming pared 2 bases from V and 3 bases from J, leaving 10 bases between.

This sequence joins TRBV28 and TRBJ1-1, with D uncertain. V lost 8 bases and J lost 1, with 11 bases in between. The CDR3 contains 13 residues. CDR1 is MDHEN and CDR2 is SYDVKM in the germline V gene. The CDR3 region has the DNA TGTGCCAGCTTCCCATGGAGGAACACTGAAGCTTTCTTT. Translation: CASFPWRNTEAFF.

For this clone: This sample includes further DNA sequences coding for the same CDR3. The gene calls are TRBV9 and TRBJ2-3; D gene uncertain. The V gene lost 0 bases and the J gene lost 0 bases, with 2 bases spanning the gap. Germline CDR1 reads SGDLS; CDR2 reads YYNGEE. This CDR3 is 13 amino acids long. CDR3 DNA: TGTGCCAGCAGCGTAGCTAGCACAGATACGCAGTATTTT. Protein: CASSVASTDTQYF.

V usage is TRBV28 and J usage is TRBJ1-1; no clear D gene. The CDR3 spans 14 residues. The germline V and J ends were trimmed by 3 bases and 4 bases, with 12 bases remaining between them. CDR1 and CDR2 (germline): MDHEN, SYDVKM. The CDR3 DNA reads TGTGCCAGCAGTTTCCGAATCTCGGGCACTGAAGCTTTCTTT. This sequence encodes CASSFRISGTEAFF.

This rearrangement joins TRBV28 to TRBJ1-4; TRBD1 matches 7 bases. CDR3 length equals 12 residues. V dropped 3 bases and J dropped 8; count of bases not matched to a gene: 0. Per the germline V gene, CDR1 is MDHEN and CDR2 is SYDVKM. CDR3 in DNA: TGTGCCAGCAGTTTCAGGGGGGAAAAACTGTTTTTT. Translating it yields CASSFRGEKLFF.

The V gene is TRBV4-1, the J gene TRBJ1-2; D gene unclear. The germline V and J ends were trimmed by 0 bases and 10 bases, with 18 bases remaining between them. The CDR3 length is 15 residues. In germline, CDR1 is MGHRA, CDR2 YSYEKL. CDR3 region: CASSQDYRSMGVYTF. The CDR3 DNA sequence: TGCGCCAGCAGCCAAGATTACCGGAGTATGGGAGTCTACACCTTC.

Here the CDR3 DNA reads TGTGCCAGCAGTTTATCGTCACTCGGAAACACTGAAGCTTTCTTT. The encoded protein is CASSLSSLGNTEAFF. The rearrangement uses TRBV27 and TRBJ1-1; D unresolved. V was trimmed by 0 bases and J by 2 bases, leaving 10 bases between them. CDR1 MNHEY and CDR2 SMNVEV come from the germline V gene (reference sequence). CDR3 length equals 15 residues.

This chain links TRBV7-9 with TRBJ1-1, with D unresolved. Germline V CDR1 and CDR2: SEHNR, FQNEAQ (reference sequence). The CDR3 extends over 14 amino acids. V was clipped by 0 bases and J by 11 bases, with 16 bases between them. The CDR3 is CASSLAQSLDMAFF. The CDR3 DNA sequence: TGTGCCAGCAGCTTAGCACAGAGCTTAGATATGGCTTTCTTT.

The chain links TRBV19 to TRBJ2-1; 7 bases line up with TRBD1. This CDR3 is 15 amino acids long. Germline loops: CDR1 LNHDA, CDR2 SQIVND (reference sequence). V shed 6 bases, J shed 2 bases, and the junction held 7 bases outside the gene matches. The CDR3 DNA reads TGTGCCAGTAGCATGGGGCAGGGGGCCTACAATGAGCAGTTCTTC. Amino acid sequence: CASSMGQGAYNEQFF. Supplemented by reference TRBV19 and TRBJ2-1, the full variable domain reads DGGITQSPKYLFRKEGQNVTLSCEQNLNHDAMYWYRQDPGQGLRLIYYSQIVNDFQKGDIAEGYSVSREKKESFPLTVTSAQKNPTAFYLCASSMGQGAYNEQFFGPGTRLTVL.

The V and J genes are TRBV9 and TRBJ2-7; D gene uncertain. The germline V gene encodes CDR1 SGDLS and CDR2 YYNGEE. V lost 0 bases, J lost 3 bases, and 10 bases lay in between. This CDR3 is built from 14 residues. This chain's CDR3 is CASSVAAQNYEQYF. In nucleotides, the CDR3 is TGTGCCAGCAGCGTAGCCGCGCAGAACTACGAGCAGTACTTC.

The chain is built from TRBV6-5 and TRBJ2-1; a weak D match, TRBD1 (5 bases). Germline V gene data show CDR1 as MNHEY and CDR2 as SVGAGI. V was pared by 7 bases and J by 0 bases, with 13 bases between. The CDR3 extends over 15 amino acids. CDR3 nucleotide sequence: TGTGCCAGCAAGGGTGGGGCGGACTCCTACAATGAGCAGTTCTTC. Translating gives CASKGGADSYNEQFF.

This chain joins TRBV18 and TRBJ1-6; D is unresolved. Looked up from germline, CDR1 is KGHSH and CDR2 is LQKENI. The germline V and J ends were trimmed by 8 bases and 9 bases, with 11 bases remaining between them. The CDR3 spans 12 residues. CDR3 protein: CASQHSISPLHF. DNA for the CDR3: TGTGCCAGCCAACACAGTATTTCACCCCTCCACTTT.

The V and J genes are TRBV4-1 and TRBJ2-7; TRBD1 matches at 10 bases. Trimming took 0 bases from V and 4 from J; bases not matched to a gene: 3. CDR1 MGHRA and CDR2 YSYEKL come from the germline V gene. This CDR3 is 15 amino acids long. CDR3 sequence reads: CASSQERQGAYEQYF. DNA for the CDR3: TGCGCCAGCAGCCAAGAAAGACAGGGGGCTTACGAGCAGTACTTC.

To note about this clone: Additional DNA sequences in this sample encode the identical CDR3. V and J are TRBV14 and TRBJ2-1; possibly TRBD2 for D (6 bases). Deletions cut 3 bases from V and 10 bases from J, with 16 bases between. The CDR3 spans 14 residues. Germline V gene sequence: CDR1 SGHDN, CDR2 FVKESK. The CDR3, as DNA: TGTGCCAGCAGCCACGTTATGACTAGTGGGGAGCAGTTCTTC. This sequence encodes CASSHVMTSGEQFF.

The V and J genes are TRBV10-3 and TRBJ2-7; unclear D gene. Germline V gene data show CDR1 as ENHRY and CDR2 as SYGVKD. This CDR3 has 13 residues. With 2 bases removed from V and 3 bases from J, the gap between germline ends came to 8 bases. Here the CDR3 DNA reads TGTGCCATCAGTGAGGCGCAATACTACGAGCAGTACTTC. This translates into CAISEAQYYEQYF.

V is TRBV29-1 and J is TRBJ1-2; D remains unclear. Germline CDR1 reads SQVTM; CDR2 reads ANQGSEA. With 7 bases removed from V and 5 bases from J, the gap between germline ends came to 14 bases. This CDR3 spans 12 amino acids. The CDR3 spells CSGSDWKYGYTF. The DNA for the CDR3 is TGCAGCGGGTCGGACTGGAAATATGGCTACACCTTC.